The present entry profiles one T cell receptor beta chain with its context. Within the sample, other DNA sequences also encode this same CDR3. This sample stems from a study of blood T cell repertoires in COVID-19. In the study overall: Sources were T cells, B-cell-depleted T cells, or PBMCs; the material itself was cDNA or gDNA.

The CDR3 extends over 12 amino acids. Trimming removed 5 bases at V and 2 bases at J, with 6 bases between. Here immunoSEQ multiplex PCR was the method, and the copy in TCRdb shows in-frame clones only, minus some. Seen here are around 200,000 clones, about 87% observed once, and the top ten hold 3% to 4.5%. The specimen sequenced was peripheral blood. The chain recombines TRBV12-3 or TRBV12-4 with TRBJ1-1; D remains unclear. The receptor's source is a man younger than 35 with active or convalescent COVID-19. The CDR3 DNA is TGTGCCAGCAGTGTCCCTAACACTGAAGCTTTCTTT. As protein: CASSVPNTEAFF.